Below are 22 T cell receptor beta chains sequenced from a single sample in a study of T cells after yellow fever vaccination. TCRdb reprocessed the 5' RACE reads with MiXCR, giving one entry per CDR3 protein. This sample yields roughly 63,000 distinct CDR3 sequences, of which approximately 7.4% are seen a single time; approximately 34% belongs to the top ten. Sample: CD8+ T cells sorted from PBMCs, taken 15 days after the yellow fever booster vaccination. These receptors came from a young man who received the YFV17D yellow fever vaccine.

This clonotype was seen ten or more times. This chain connects TRBV12-3 or TRBV12-4 to TRBJ2-3; 7 bases agree with TRBD1. The junction had 12 bases not matched to a gene; V was cut back by 6 bases and J by 3 bases. The CDR3 totals 16 residues. DNA for the CDR3: TGTGCCAGCAGCACAGCCCACAGGGGTCCGACAGATACGCAGTATTTT. This gives the protein CASSTAHRGPTDTQYF.

This chain links TRBV7-2 with TRBJ2-2; D ambiguous. Trimming took 2 bases from V and 0 from J, leaving 10 bases between them. The CDR3 runs 16 residues. From germline, CDR1 is SGHTA and CDR2 FQGNSA. In DNA form, the CDR3 reads TGTGCCAGCAGCTTAAACAACTATCCGAACACCGGGGAGCTGTTTTTT. Its translation is CASSLNNYPNTGELFF.

This clonotype was seen at least ten times. The gene calls are TRBV30 and TRBJ1-4; D is ambiguous. Germline V gene sequence: CDR1 GTSNPN, CDR2 SVGIG (reference sequence). The CDR3 runs to 13 residues. Trimming stripped 1 base from V and 4 bases from J, with 7 bases between. CDR3: CAWSEPINEKLFF. CDR3 nucleotides: TGTGCCTGGAGTGAACCGATTAATGAAAAACTGTTTTTT.

This clonotype turned up a few times. The gene calls are TRBV30 and TRBJ2-7; D call uncertain. Germline V gene sequence: CDR1 GTSNPN, CDR2 SVGIG (reference sequence). The V and J ends lost 1 base and 7 bases respectively, with 8 bases between them. The CDR3 spans 11 residues. CDR3 coding DNA: TGTGCCTGGAGTGCGGAATGGGAGCAGTACTTC. Protein sequence: CAWSAEWEQYF. The entire variable domain, with the rest obtained from reference TRBV30 and TRBJ2-7, is as follows: SQTIHQWPATLVQPVGSPLSLECTVEGTSNPNLYWYRQAAGRGLQLLFYSVGIGQISSEVPQNLSASRPQDRQFILSSKKLLLSDSGFYLCAWSAEWEQYFGPGTRLTVT.

This clonotype occurred many times. V usage is TRBV7-3 and J usage is TRBJ2-3; 15 bases fit TRBD2. CDR1 and CDR2 (germline): SGHTA, FQGTGA. The CDR3 contains 17 residues. V was pared by 4 bases and J by 2 bases, with 4 bases of the junction left unmatched. CDR3 amino acids: CASSSGLAGGYTDTQYF. In DNA form, the CDR3 reads TGTGCCAGCAGCTCCGGACTAGCGGGAGGGTACACAGATACGCAGTATTTT. Full variable domain (outside the CDR3, taken from reference TRBV7-3 and TRBJ2-3): GAGVSQTPSNKVTEKGKYVELRCDPISGHTALYWYRQSLGQGPEFLIYFQGTGAADDSGLPNDRFFAVRPEGSVSTLKIQRTERGDSAVYLCASSSGLAGGYTDTQYFGPGTRLTVL.

This clonotype was counted at least ten times. The J gene is TRBJ2-1, the V gene TRBV6-5; D gene unclear. This CDR3 spans 14 amino acids. Trimming cost V 0 bases and J 6 bases, with 9 bases left between them. Per the germline V gene, CDR1 is MNHEY and CDR2 is SVGAGI. The CDR3 region is CASSYSIQPNEQFF. Written as DNA, the CDR3 is TGTGCCAGCAGTTACTCGATCCAGCCCAATGAGCAGTTCTTC.

This clonotype was counted at least ten times. In DNA, the CDR3 is TGTGCCAGCAGCCACCCGGACAGGACAAACCAAGAGACCCAGTACTTC. The encoded protein is CASSHPDRTNQETQYF. This sequence joins TRBV14 and TRBJ2-5; 7 positions agree with TRBD1. Looked up from germline, CDR1 is SGHDN and CDR2 is FVKESK. V trimming: 3 bases; J trimming: 0 bases; junction bases outside the gene matches: 7. The CDR3 contains 16 residues.

This clonotype was counted at least ten times. The junction does not match germline at one end; this may be a read error. J is TRBJ2-1 and V is TRBV6-4; D unclear. This CDR3 is 9 amino acids long. Germline values: CDR1 MRHNA, CDR2 SNTAGT. In DNA, the CDR3 is TGTGCCAGCAGTCCAACTCAAGGCTTC. Its translation: CASSPTQGF.

This clonotype has ten or more counts. The rearrangement joins TRBV5-4 to TRBJ2-1; TRBD1 matches 7 bases. Germline CDR1 and CDR2: SGHNT and YYREEE (reference sequence). The J segment lost 7 bases and the V segment lost 3 bases, leaving 7 bases of the junction unmatched. The CDR3 is made up of 14 amino acids. The CDR3 here is CASSSVLQGNEQFF. As DNA, the CDR3 is TGTGCCAGCAGCTCCGTATTACAGGGGAATGAGCAGTTCTTC. Complete variable domain (other parts from reference TRBV5-4 and TRBJ2-1): ETGVTQSPTHLIKTRGQQVTLRCSSQSGHNTVSWYQQALGQGPQFIFQYYREEENGRGNFPPRFSGLQFPNYSSELNVNALELDDSALYLCASSSVLQGNEQFFGPGTRLTVL.

This clonotype has ten or more counts. CDR3 region: CASSQVLSPDLPEQYF. The CDR3, as DNA: TGCGCCAGCAGCCAAGTGTTGTCCCCGGACTTACCGGAGCAGTACTTC. The rearrangement joins TRBV4-1 to TRBJ2-7, with D tentatively TRBD2 (5 bases). CDR1 is MGHRA, CDR2 YSYEKL, per germline. Trimming removed 1 base from V and 7 bases from J, with 20 bases in between. This CDR3 region has 16 residues.

As to this clonotype: A clone one base away is much larger, so this may be a read error. The missing conserved phenylalanine or tryptophan at the end of this CDR3 makes a read error likely. The V gene is TRBV7-8, the J gene TRBJ2-7; D is possibly TRBD1 (6 bases). V dropped 4 bases and J dropped 1 base, with 11 bases sitting between them. Germline V gene data show CDR1 as SGHVS and CDR2 as FQNEAQ. This CDR3 comprises 14 residues. The CDR3 nucleotides are TGTGCCAGCAGCTCCCTCGGACAGTCCTACGAGCAGTACTTA. Amino acids: CASSSLGQSYEQYL.

This clonotype was seen many times. This sequence joins TRBV7-9 and TRBJ1-3; TRBD1 is a possible D gene (5 bases). This CDR3 has 14 residues. CDR1 and CDR2 (germline): SEHNR, FQNEAQ (reference sequence). The V end was cut by 5 bases, the J end by 2 bases, with 10 bases between. CDR3 residues: CASSPGWAGNTIYF. CDR3 bases: TGTGCCAGCAGCCCAGGGTGGGCTGGAAACACCATATATTTT.

The chain joins TRBV29-1 to TRBJ1-2; 7 nucleotides align to TRBD1. The CDR3 extends over 14 amino acids. The junction had 6 bases not matched to a gene; V was cut back by 1 base and J by 4 bases. CDR1 and CDR2 (germline): SQVTM, ANQGSEA. The CDR3 sequence is CSVEVETGIYGYTF. CDR3 in DNA: TGCAGCGTTGAAGTCGAGACAGGGATCTATGGCTACACCTTC. Complete variable domain (other parts from reference TRBV29-1 and TRBJ1-2): SAVISQKPSRDICQRGTSLTIQCQVDSQVTMMFWYRQQPGQSLTLIATANQGSEATYESGFVIDKFPISRPNLTFSTLTVSNMSPEDSSIYLCSVEVETGIYGYTFGSGTRLTVV.

This clonotype was observed at least ten times. This chain connects TRBV27 to TRBJ2-7; the match to TRBD2 covers 12 bases. The V gene end was trimmed by 5 bases and the J gene end by 4 bases; junction bases not matched to a gene: 6. CDR3 length: 15 amino acids. Germline loops: CDR1 MNHEY, CDR2 SMNVEV (reference sequence). The CDR3 reads CASSLAGGPGYEQYF. CDR3 DNA sequence: TGTGCCAGCAGTCTAGCGGGAGGGCCAGGGTACGAGCAGTACTTC.

This clonotype was observed many times. The chain recombines TRBV7-9 with TRBJ1-1, with TRBD1 as a possible D gene (5 bases). The germline V and J ends were trimmed by 5 bases and 0 bases, with 7 bases remaining between them. Germline CDR1 reads SEHNR; CDR2 reads FQNEAQ (reference sequence). The length of the CDR3 is 13 residues. CDR3 in amino acids: CASSHRLNTEAFF. The CDR3 DNA reads TGTGCCAGCAGCCACAGGCTGAACACTGAAGCTTTCTTT.

This clonotype was observed many times. In DNA, the CDR3 is TGTGCCAGCAGCATACTACTAGCGGGAGTCTTAGGCAAAAACATTCAGTACTTC. The encoded protein is CASSILLAGVLGKNIQYF. The chain carries TRBV21-1 and TRBJ2-4; the D call in the table, TRBD2, was not verified against the DNA. TRBV21-1 has pseudogene status. The CDR3 is made up of 18 amino acids.

Ten or more counts support this clonotype. V gene TRBV4-3 combines with J gene TRBJ2-7, with 7 bases identical to TRBD2. The CDR3 is made up of 15 amino acids. The junction had 7 bases not matched to a gene; V was cut back by 1 base and J by 4 bases. Germline V gene lookup returns CDR1 LGHNA and CDR2 YSLEER. Here the CDR3 DNA reads TGCGCCAGCAGCCAAGCACGGACTAGTCAGTACGAGCAGTACTTC. This gives the protein CASSQARTSQYEQYF.

This clonotype appeared many times. The chain is built from TRBV12-3 or TRBV12-4 and TRBJ2-1, with D hard to call. CDR3 length: 17 residues. Trimming cost V 6 bases and J 2 bases, with 20 bases left between them. CDR3 in amino acids: CASRTLPQTPAYNEQFF. Here the CDR3 DNA reads TGTGCCAGCAGAACTCTCCCGCAAACTCCAGCCTACAATGAGCAGTTCTTC.

This clonotype was counted at least ten times. The chain links TRBV12-3 or TRBV12-4 to TRBJ2-7, with D tentatively TRBD2 (6 bases). The CDR3 has 13 residues. The V and J ends lost 5 bases and 2 bases respectively, with 10 bases between them. In nucleotides, the CDR3 is TGTGCCAGCAGTATCGGGACTCCCTACGAGCAGTACTTC. Translated: CASSIGTPYEQYF.

This chain links TRBV10-3 with TRBJ2-1, with no clear D. Germline CDR1 is ENHRY and CDR2 is SYGVKD. There are 9 residues in the CDR3. V lost 8 bases, J lost 7 bases, and 3 bases lay in between. The CDR3 protein is CAIYNEQFF. DNA of the CDR3: TGTGCCATCTATAATGAGCAGTTCTTC.

This clonotype was observed many times. The rearrangement uses TRBV4-3 and TRBJ2-1; no clear D. Germline CDR1 LGHNA, CDR2 YSLEER. V lost 0 bases and J 13 bases, leaving 10 bases between the germline ends. The CDR3 is 12 amino acids. The CDR3 DNA is TGCGCCAGCAGCCAAGATGGGGTATACCAGTTCTTC. This translates into CASSQDGVYQFF.

Only a few counts were recorded for this clonotype. V gene TRBV27 combines with J gene TRBJ1-6; TRBD1 agrees at 7 bases. Trimming at V came to 3 bases and at J to 9 bases, leaving 5 bases not matched to a gene. The CDR3 is made up of 14 amino acids. Germline V gene data show CDR1 as MNHEY and CDR2 as SMNVEV (reference sequence). Written as DNA, the CDR3 is TGTGCCAGCAGTTTCGGGACAGAAACTTCACCCCTCCACTTT. This encodes CASSFGTETSPLHF.